Detailed here is one T cell receptor (beta chain). What this receptor recognizes is not known. Base-call qualities are not available, and no considerably larger clone is one nucleotide away. The sample belongs to a study of shared clonotypes between healthy human individuals (dated by TCRdb to the early 2020s). Regarding the complete study: The cohort included three men and two women between 18 and 49 years of age. Blood TCR repertoires of roughly five healthy adults were deeply sequenced to estimate repertoire size and the extent of clonotype sharing between individuals. For each donor, CD4 naive and CD4 memory were each given three plates, CD8 naive was given two plates, and CD8 memory was given one plate. Between about 0.85 and 8.9 billion PBMCs per donor were obtained by leukapheresis. To increase sequencing depth and limit assay-specific biases, different laboratories used diverse techniques to prepare libraries and sequence TCR repertoires. Overall study outcomes, separate from this receptor: Sampling was limited to blood, and TCR repertoires in tissue likely differ from TCR repertoires in blood. Estimated clonotype richness was generally larger for naive than for memory subsets. When a few donors were compared, the shared fraction of clonotypes was around 5% for naive CD4, around 4% for naive CD8, roughly 2.3% for memory CD4, and 0.35% to 0.4% for memory CD8. Because the study included a small number of donors, the genetic and exposure-history diversity represented was limited. Pairwise subsampling led to the expectation that sequencing depth would affect the degree of clonotype sharing among donors. Rarefaction of sorted-subset datasets indicated incomplete sequencing despite the large sequencing depth. Higher generation probabilities were observed for clonotypes shared by all four sorted-subset donors than for non-shared clonotypes.

The junction shows trimming of 4 bases on V and 4 bases on J, and the gene matches do not reach 5 bases of it. The CDR3 runs 14 residues from the cysteine to the phenylalanine. Just CDR3 DNA is preserved here, 42 bases in frame from base 1. CDR1 and CDR2 were assigned from the germline V gene as SGHDT and YYEEEE. TCR CDR3 regions were amplified from genomic DNA by multiplex PCR using the deep immunoSEQ assay. For each cell subset, the extracted genomic DNA was distributed evenly across all wells of several immunoSEQ 96-well plates, and each plate served as one replicate. Each replicate PCR for sorted subsets received approximately 200 ng genomic DNA, equal to tens of thousands of T cell genomes. The purified libraries were quantified using a Qubit 3.0 fluorometer, sized with a Bioanalyzer 2100, and then quantified again using the KAPA Library Quantification kit. A separate single-read 150-cycle Illumina NextSeq 550 flow cell was used to sequence each immunoSEQ 96-well plate. The study's own analysis went as follows. Because the immunoSEQ output included only junctional sequences and no quality scores, the filtering could not be the same as the filtering used for full-length reads. Sequences were annotated with PyIR, a Python wrapper for IgBLAST v1.9, using IMGT germline references to assign V/J genes and CDR3. Reads were removed for weak V/J assignments (E-value above 1e-6), missing CDR3, stop codons, out-of-frame junctions, or ambiguous translated residues. A V3J clonotype was defined by an identical inferred V gene, J gene, and CDR3 amino acid sequence. Percentage overlap between repertoires was calculated by dividing the number of shared unique clonotypes by the size of the smaller repertoire. Richness of each repertoire was evaluated using RTK rarefaction, the Chao1 estimator, and Recon v2.1 estimates of unobserved clonotypes. Generation probabilities for all TCRbeta clonotypes obtained by the gDNA method from a handful of donors were computed using OLGA. TCRdb's version of the immuneACCESS table is confined to in-frame rearrangements and falls short of the full clone set. An unresolved V gene accounts for under half of the shortfall where checked; the remainder is of unknown origin. That table is the source of V, J and clone size, and D and trimming were worked out from the DNA. This sample has roughly 2.5 million clones in its table, and more than 80% of those were observed once. Over 0.12% of the sample rests with the top ten.

Donors were healthy HIV-negative adults with no recently reported acute infections or vaccinations. Every donor was a Caucasian adult residing in Nashville, Tennessee, USA. CD4+ T cells were enriched through magnetic negative selection, after which naive cells were positively selected on CD45RA and the remaining negative fraction served as the memory subset. Blood was obtained by leukapheresis, after which PBMCs were separated by Ficoll-Histopaque density gradient centrifugation and cryopreserved in liquid nitrogen vapor phase. Purity and quantity of every magnetically sorted T cell population were checked by analytical flow cytometry. Genomic DNA was isolated from each sorted fraction and quantified by UV absorbance on a Nanodrop 2000c.

The chain links TRBV5-6 with TRBJ2-7; TRBD1 agrees with 10 junctional bases. The TCR sequence derives from a man aged 18 to 29 in good health. The sample comprised naive CD4+ T cells sorted from blood. The cell subset or site label on this specimen signifies: CD45RA+ positively selected. The CDR3 loop reads CASSPRDRGYEQYF. Here is the DNA: TGTGCCAGCAGCCCACGGGACAGGGGTTACGAGCAGTACTTC.